The 21 T cell receptor beta chains presented below share a single source sample, sequenced in a study of blood T cell repertoires in COVID-19 (dated by TCRdb to the early 2020s). The method was the immunoSEQ multiplex PCR assay. TCRdb provides this immuneACCESS table in a form limited to in-frame rearrangements. Some clones are lacking; in checked studies, under half of them reflect an unresolved V gene, and why the rest are absent is not known. Recorded for this sample are some 110,000 clones; 85% to 90% of them occurred a single time. Roughly 7.9% of the sample is taken by the ten largest. Sequenced: peripheral blood. All receptors derive from an older man who had recovered from COVID-19.

CDR3 DNA: TGCAGTGCTAGTAACAGGGCTGACGAGCAGTACTTC. Translation: CSASNRADEQYF. This rearrangement joins TRBV20-1 to TRBJ2-7, with D perhaps matching TRBD1 (6 bases). CDR3 length: 12 residues. Germline values: CDR1 DFQATT, CDR2 SNEGSKA (reference sequence). The V gene lost 3 bases and the J gene lost 5 bases, with 11 bases spanning the gap.

The chain joins TRBV29-1 to TRBJ1-1; tentatively, D is TRBD1 (5 bases). V shed 7 bases and J shed 1 base, with 13 bases lying between them. Per the germline V gene, CDR1 is SQVTM and CDR2 is ANQGSEA. The CDR3 runs to 13 residues. For the CDR3, the DNA is TGCAGCGGGTCAGGGTGGGAGAACACTGAAGCTTTCTTT. Protein product: CSGSGWENTEAFF.

The J gene is TRBJ1-6, the V gene TRBV9; D gene unclear. The germline gives CDR1 SGDLS, CDR2 YYNGEE. Trimming removed 0 bases at V and 6 bases at J, with 4 bases between. The CDR3 loop spans 13 amino acids. The CDR3 reads CASSVGANSPLHF. As DNA, the CDR3 is TGTGCCAGCAGCGTAGGGGCTAATTCACCCCTCCACTTT.

The rearrangement links TRBV10-3 to TRBJ2-5; D might be TRBD2 (7 bases). The V gene lost 10 bases and the J gene lost 5 bases, with 14 bases spanning the gap. Germline V gene data show CDR1 as ENHRY and CDR2 as SYGVKD. The length of the CDR3 is 12 residues. DNA for the CDR3: TGTGCCACCCGAGGGGGAGGGGAGACCCAGTACTTC. Translation: CATRGGGETQYF.

V is TRBV5-5 and J is TRBJ1-2; 9 bases align to TRBD1. This CDR3 spans 17 amino acids. Trimming took 3 bases from V and 0 from J; bases not matched to a gene: 9. Germline assignment: CDR1 SGHKS and CDR2 YYEKEE (reference sequence). The CDR3, as DNA: TGTGCCAGCAGCTACTACCGGGACAGGGTGTCTAACTATGGCTACACCTTC. This encodes CASSYYRDRVSNYGYTF.

V gene TRBV5-1 combines with J gene TRBJ2-3, with a tentative D call TRBD2 (6 bases). The germline V gene has CDR1 SGHRS and CDR2 YFSETQ. The CDR3 extends over 15 amino acids. Trimming pared 3 bases from V and 0 bases from J, leaving 11 bases between. The DNA of the CDR3 is TGCGCCAGCAGCTCCTCCGGGACTAGCACAGATACGCAGTATTTT. As protein: CASSSSGTSTDTQYF.

This chain's CDR3 is CASSLAGGLSRLVEQYF. The CDR3 DNA reads as TGTGCCAGCAGTTTAGCGGGAGGGCTTTCGAGACTTGTAGAGCAGTACTTC. V usage is TRBV28 and J usage is TRBJ2-7; 9 bases agree with TRBD2. The germline V gene encodes CDR1 MDHEN and CDR2 SYDVKM. Trimming removed 2 bases from V and 7 bases from J; junction bases left unmatched: 15. The CDR3 spans 17 residues.

The J gene is TRBJ2-5, the V gene TRBV6-5; 8 bases are a match to TRBD1. With 2 bases clipped from V and 4 bases from J, the junction kept 6 bases outside the gene matches. This CDR3 spans 15 amino acids. CDR1 MNHEY and CDR2 SVGAGI come from the germline V gene. The CDR3 DNA reads as TGTGCCAGCAGTTACGCGGGACAGGAAGGAGAGACCCAGTACTTC. Its translation is CASSYAGQEGETQYF.

The V gene is TRBV3-1 (or the pseudogene TRBV3-2), the J gene TRBJ2-5; D call uncertain. Germline V CDR1 and CDR2: LGHDT, YNNKEL (reference sequence). The CDR3 extends over 13 amino acids. V shed 8 bases and J shed 4 bases, with 14 bases lying between them. As DNA, the CDR3 is TGTGCCAGCTCAATGGCTTCTTCAGAGACCCAGTACTTC. It translates to CASSMASSETQYF.

The chain couples TRBV29-1 to TRBJ1-2; D remains ambiguous. The CDR3 loop spans 11 amino acids. V lost 4 bases and J lost 5, with 8 bases in between. Germline V CDR1 and CDR2: SQVTM, ANQGSEA. Here the CDR3 reads CSVVREYGYTF. CDR3 DNA sequence: TGCAGCGTTGTGCGCGAGTATGGCTACACCTTC.

V is TRBV7-3 and J is TRBJ2-1, with 8 bases fitting TRBD2. The V gene end was trimmed by 2 bases and the J gene end by 9 bases; junction bases not matched to a gene: 9. This CDR3 contains 15 residues. Germline V lookup: CDR1 SGHTA, CDR2 FQGTGA. This CDR3 is CASSLSTGRAAEQFF. Written as DNA, the CDR3 is TGTGCCAGCAGCTTATCGACCGGGAGGGCCGCTGAGCAGTTCTTC.

V and J are TRBV28 and TRBJ2-3; 8 bases fit TRBD1. This CDR3 is built from 15 residues. V shed 2 bases, J shed 5 bases, and the junction held 6 bases outside the gene matches. Germline lookup yields CDR1 MDHEN and CDR2 SYDVKM. CDR3 DNA sequence: TGTGCCAGCAGTTTAAGGCAGGGGGCTGTAGATACGCAGTATTTT. This sequence encodes CASSLRQGAVDTQYF.

The chain uses TRBV18 and TRBJ1-3; no clear D. Germline CDR1 KGHSH, CDR2 LQKENI. CDR3 size: 15 residues. V shed 6 bases and J shed 0 bases, with 12 bases lying between them. This chain's CDR3 is CASSQTANSGNTIYF. Here the CDR3 DNA reads TGTGCCAGCTCCCAAACAGCAAACTCTGGAAACACCATATATTTT. The variable domain in full, completed from reference TRBV18 and TRBJ1-3, reads NAGVMQNPRHLVRRRGQEARLRCSPMKGHSHVYWYRQLPEEGLKFMVYLQKENIIDESGMPKERFSAEFPKEGPSILRIQQVVRGDSAAYFCASSQTANSGNTIYFGEGSWLTVV.

The chain is built from TRBV18 and TRBJ1-4, with a tentative D call TRBD1 (5 bases). In germline, CDR1 is KGHSH, CDR2 LQKENI. Deletions cut 3 bases from V and 4 bases from J, with 9 bases between. The CDR3 runs 14 residues. CDR3 bases: TGTGCCAGCTCACCGTCAGGGCTTAATGAAAAACTGTTTTTT. As protein: CASSPSGLNEKLFF.

CDR3 protein: CASSLGLDLRTDTQYF. CDR3 nucleotides: TGTGCCAGCAGCTTAGGACTAGATCTCCGCACAGATACGCAGTATTTT. The V and J genes are TRBV7-6 and TRBJ2-3, with D possibly matching TRBD2 (6 bases). Germline V gives CDR1 SGHVS, CDR2 FNYEAQ. With 1 base removed from V and 1 base from J, the gap between germline ends came to 12 bases. The CDR3 covers 16 residues.

The chain uses TRBV11-1 and TRBJ2-2; TRBD1 aligns across 7 bases. The germline gives CDR1 SGHAT, CDR2 FQDESV (reference sequence). This CDR3 region has 15 residues. J lost 0 bases, V lost 5 bases, and 3 bases had no gene match. CDR3 loop: CASSRGGANTGELFF. The CDR3, as DNA: TGTGCCAGCAGCCGAGGGGGCGCGAACACCGGGGAGCTGTTTTTT. The whole variable domain, filled in from reference TRBV11-1 and TRBJ2-2, reads EAEVAQSPRYKITEKSQAVAFWCDPISGHATLYWYRQILGQGPELLVQFQDESVVDDSQLPKDRFSAERLKGVDSTLKIQPAELGDSAMYLCASSRGGANTGELFFGEGSRLTVL.

The chain combines TRBV7-2 with TRBJ2-7, with 10 bases identical to TRBD1. The CDR3 is 14 residues long. The trim removed 5 bases at V and 6 bases at J, leaving 7 bases unmatched. CDR1 and CDR2 from the germline V gene are SGHTA and FQGNSA. The CDR3 DNA sequence: TGTGCCAGCAGCGACCGGGACAGGGGAAGCGAGCAGTACTTC. The encoded protein is CASSDRDRGSEQYF.

The rearrangement uses TRBV9 and TRBJ2-7; the D gene is possibly TRBD2 (6 bases). Germline loops: CDR1 SGDLS, CDR2 YYNGEE. This CDR3 is 14 amino acids long. With 1 base removed from V and 4 bases from J, the gap between germline ends came to 12 bases. The CDR3 bases are TGTGCCAGCAGCGTAACCGGGACTTTTTACGAGCAGTACTTC. It encodes CASSVTGTFYEQYF.

The gene calls are TRBV5-5 and TRBJ2-1, with TRBD2 as a possible D gene (5 bases). V was clipped by 1 base and J by 14 bases, with 13 bases between them. This CDR3 has 12 amino acids. Germline-derived CDR1 and CDR2 are SGHKS and YYEKEE (reference sequence). The CDR3 sequence is CASSLSGQIEFF. CDR3 sequence (DNA): TGTGCCAGCAGCTTGAGCGGTCAGATCGAGTTCTTC.

The J gene is TRBJ1-2, the V gene TRBV28, with 10 positions matching TRBD1. The germline V gene encodes CDR1 MDHEN and CDR2 SYDVKM. J gave up 10 bases and V 6 bases, and 11 bases lay outside the gene matches. This CDR3 is 14 amino acids long. Here the CDR3 DNA reads TGTGCCAGCAGGCTCCCGGGACAGGGGACCTTCTACACCTTC. This sequence encodes CASRLPGQGTFYTF.

The rearrangement links TRBV6-2 or TRBV6-3 to TRBJ2-1, with 8 positions matching TRBD2. The CDR3 extends over 17 amino acids. V gave up 3 bases and J gave up 6 bases; unmatched junction bases: 13. Germline V gene data show CDR1 as MNHEY and CDR2 as SVGEGT. The CDR3 sequence is CASSYRGRLAGRNEQFF. The CDR3 DNA reads as TGTGCCAGCAGTTATCGCGGACGGCTAGCGGGCCGCAATGAGCAGTTCTTC.